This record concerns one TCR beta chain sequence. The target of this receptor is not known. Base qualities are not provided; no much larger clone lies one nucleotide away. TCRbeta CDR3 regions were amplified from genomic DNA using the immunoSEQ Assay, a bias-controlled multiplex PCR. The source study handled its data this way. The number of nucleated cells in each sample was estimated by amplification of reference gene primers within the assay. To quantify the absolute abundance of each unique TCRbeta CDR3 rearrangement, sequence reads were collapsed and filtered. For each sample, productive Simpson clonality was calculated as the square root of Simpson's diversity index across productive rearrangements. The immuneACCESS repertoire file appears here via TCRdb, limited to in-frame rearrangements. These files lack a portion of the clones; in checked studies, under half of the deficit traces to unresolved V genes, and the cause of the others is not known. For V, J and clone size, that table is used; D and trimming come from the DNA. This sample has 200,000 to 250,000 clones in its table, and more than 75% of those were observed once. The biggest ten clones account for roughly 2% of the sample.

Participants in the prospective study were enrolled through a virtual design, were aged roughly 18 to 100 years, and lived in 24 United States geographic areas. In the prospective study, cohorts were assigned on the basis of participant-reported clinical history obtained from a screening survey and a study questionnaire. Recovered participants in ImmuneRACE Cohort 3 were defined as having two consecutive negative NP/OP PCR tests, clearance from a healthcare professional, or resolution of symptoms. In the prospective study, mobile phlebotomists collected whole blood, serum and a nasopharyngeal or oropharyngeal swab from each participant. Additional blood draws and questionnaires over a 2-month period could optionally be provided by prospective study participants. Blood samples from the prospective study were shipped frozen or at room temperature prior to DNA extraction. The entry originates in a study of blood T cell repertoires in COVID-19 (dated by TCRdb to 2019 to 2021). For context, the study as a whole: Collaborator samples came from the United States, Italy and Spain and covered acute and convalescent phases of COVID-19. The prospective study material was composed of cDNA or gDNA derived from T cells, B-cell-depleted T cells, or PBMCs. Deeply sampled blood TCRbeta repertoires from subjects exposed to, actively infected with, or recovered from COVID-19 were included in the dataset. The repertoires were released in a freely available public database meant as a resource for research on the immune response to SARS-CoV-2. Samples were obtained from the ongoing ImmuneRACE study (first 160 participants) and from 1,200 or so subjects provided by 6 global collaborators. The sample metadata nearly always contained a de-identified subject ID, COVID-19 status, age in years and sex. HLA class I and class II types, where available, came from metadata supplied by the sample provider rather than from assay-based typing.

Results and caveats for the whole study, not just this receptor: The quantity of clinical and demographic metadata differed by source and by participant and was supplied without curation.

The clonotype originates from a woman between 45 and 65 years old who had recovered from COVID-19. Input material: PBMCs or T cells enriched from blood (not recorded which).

The CDR3: CASSELGNQPQHF. The base sequence is TGTGCCAGCAGTGAACTCGGGAATCAGCCCCAGCATTTT. The chain was built from TRBV2 and TRBJ1-5; no D gene call is confident. The germline V gene supplies CDR1 SNHLY and CDR2 FYNNEI. The CDR3, cysteine through phenylalanine, is 13 amino acids long. Just the 39-base CDR3 DNA is kept, in frame starting at base 1. The trim is 2 bases for V and 4 bases for J, with a gap of 6 bases between the germline ends.